The 31 T cell receptor beta chains given below trace back to one sample, sequenced in a study of blood T cell repertoires in COVID-19. The data were produced by immunoSEQ multiplex PCR, yet TCRdb's version contains in-frame clones alone and is incomplete. The repertoire holds around 200,000 clones, 70% to 90% seen once, with roughly 0.69% in the top ten. The sequencing sample was made of peripheral blood. These receptors all stem from a middle-aged man with acute or convalescent COVID-19.

The chain is built from TRBV18 and TRBJ1-1; D is undetermined. Trimming removed 2 bases from V and 5 bases from J, with 12 bases in between. Germline V lookup: CDR1 KGHSH, CDR2 LQKENI. The CDR3 loop spans 14 amino acids. This chain's CDR3 is CASSPVRVRTEAFF. CDR3 nucleotides: TGTGCCAGCTCACCAGTTCGAGTGAGGACTGAAGCTTTCTTT. Full variable domain (rest looked up from reference TRBV18 and TRBJ1-1): NAGVMQNPRHLVRRRGQEARLRCSPMKGHSHVYWYRQLPEEGLKFMVYLQKENIIDESGMPKERFSAEFPKEGPSILRIQQVVRGDSAAYFCASSPVRVRTEAFFGQGTRLTVV.

V and J are TRBV28 and TRBJ2-3; D gene unclear. The V end lost 8 bases, the J end lost 3 bases, and 15 bases lay between the germline ends. This CDR3 is 14 amino acids long. Germline V gene data show CDR1 as MDHEN and CDR2 as SYDVKM. The CDR3 DNA reads TGTGCCAGCCCCCGGCCCCTCGGGACAGATACGCAGTATTTT. It is translated as CASPRPLGTDTQYF.

J is TRBJ2-1 and V is TRBV5-8; D might be TRBD1 (6 bases). V was clipped by 5 bases and J by 10 bases, with 13 bases between them. Germline V lookup: CDR1 SGHTS, CDR2 YDEGEE. This CDR3 comprises 12 residues. In DNA form, the CDR3 reads TGTGCCAGCAGGGCTACAGGGATCGAGCAGTTCTTC. Protein: CASRATGIEQFF.

This clone has only a few counts. The chain carries TRBV5-1 and TRBJ1-5; TRBD1 matches at 9 bases. Germline trimming cut 2 bases from V and 4 bases from J; bases unmatched to any gene: 4. CDR1 is SGHRS and CDR2 is YFSETQ in the germline V gene. This CDR3 spans 15 amino acids. CDR3 DNA sequence: TGCGCCAGCAGCTTCACAGGACAGGGGAATCAGCCCCAGCATTTT. Translating gives CASSFTGQGNQPQHF.

The rearrangement links TRBV15 to TRBJ1-2; D unclear. The germline gives CDR1 LNHNV, CDR2 YYDKDF (reference sequence). V lost 3 bases to trimming and J lost 2 bases, with 10 bases between them. The CDR3 contains 14 residues. The CDR3 loop reads CATSSWEENYGYTF. The DNA of the CDR3 is TGTGCCACCAGCAGCTGGGAGGAAAACTATGGCTACACCTTC.

This clone has only one observation. The CDR3 loop is CASRLVGQGNTEAFF. CDR3 nucleotides: TGTGCCAGCAGGCTGGTGGGACAGGGGAACACTGAAGCTTTCTTT. The V and J genes are TRBV27 and TRBJ1-1, with TRBD1 identical over 9 bases. CDR1 and CDR2 from the germline V gene are MNHEY and SMNVEV (reference sequence). This CDR3 comprises 15 residues. The V segment lost 6 bases and the J segment 1 base; nucleotides outside the gene matches: 6.

CDR3 bases: TGTGCCAGCACCTGGACAGAGAGCTCCTACGAGCAGTACTTC. Residues: CASTWTESSYEQYF. The chain employs TRBV11-2 and TRBJ2-7; D perhaps matches TRBD1 (6 bases). This CDR3 comprises 14 residues. Germline V gene sequence: CDR1 SGHAT, CDR2 FQNNGV. V was cut by 7 bases and J by 0 bases, with 13 bases left in between.

This chain joins TRBV29-1 and TRBJ2-5; D not certain. The CDR3 is made up of 13 amino acids. Trimming pared 6 bases from V and 0 bases from J, leaving 11 bases between. Germline CDR1 is SQVTM and CDR2 is ANQGSEA. The CDR3 DNA sequence: TGCAGCGTAACTCTACAGAACCAAGAGACCCAGTACTTC. Translating gives CSVTLQNQETQYF.

This clone was recorded a few times. This CDR3 is CSARVEGLRNTIYF. DNA for the CDR3: TGCAGCGCTCGGGTGGAGGGGTTAAGAAACACCATATATTTT. V is TRBV29-1 and J is TRBJ1-3; D is possibly TRBD1 (5 bases). Between the trimmed V and J ends, which lost 7 bases and 5 bases, there was a span of 18 bases. Germline CDR1 and CDR2: SQVTM and ANQGSEA. The CDR3 consists of 14 residues.

The chain joins TRBV2 to TRBJ2-7; maybe TRBD2 (5 bases). The CDR3 is 15 amino acids. V lost 3 bases to trimming and J lost 2 bases, with 14 bases between them. Germline CDR1 and CDR2: SNHLY and FYNNEI. The CDR3 reads CASSDLEVGPYEQYF. CDR3 bases: TGTGCCAGCAGTGACTTGGAGGTTGGACCCTACGAGCAGTACTTC.

The gene calls are TRBV7-2 and TRBJ1-1; D remains unclear. The CDR3 covers 11 residues. Trimming pared 4 bases from V and 5 bases from J, leaving 5 bases between. Germline-derived CDR1 and CDR2 are SGHTA and FQGNSA. As DNA, the CDR3 is TGTGCCAGCAGCTGGGAGACTGAAGCTTTCTTT. It encodes CASSWETEAFF. Based on the CDR3 plus reference TRBV7-2 and TRBJ1-1, the full variable domain is GAGVSQSPSNKVTEKGKDVELRCDPISGHTALYWYRQSLGQGLEFLIYFQGNSAPDKSGLPSDRFSAERTGGSVSTLTIQRTQQEDSAVYLCASSWETEAFFGQGTRLTVV.

Here the CDR3 DNA reads TGTGCCAGCACCCTGGGGGGGTTGGGCAATGAGCAGTTCTTC. This encodes CASTLGGLGNEQFF. The V and J genes are TRBV27 and TRBJ2-1; 7 nucleotides match TRBD2. From germline, CDR1 is MNHEY and CDR2 SMNVEV (reference sequence). J gave up 6 bases and V 7 bases, and 9 bases lay outside the gene matches. The CDR3 length is 14 residues.

The V gene is TRBV7-6, the J gene TRBJ2-2, with TRBD1 as a possible D gene (5 bases). V was cut by 3 bases and J by 3 bases, with 11 bases left in between. This CDR3 is 15 amino acids long. Germline V gives CDR1 SGHVS, CDR2 FNYEAQ. CDR3 residues: CASSFEGEDTGELFF. Here the CDR3 DNA reads TGTGCCAGCAGCTTTGAAGGGGAAGACACCGGGGAGCTGTTTTTT.

A single count supports this clone. The CDR3, as DNA: TGTGCCAGCAGTTCCGAACTAGCGGGAGGTAGAGAGCAGTACTTC. Its protein product is CASSSELAGGREQYF. J is TRBJ2-7 and V is TRBV28, with TRBD2 matching over 12 bases. Germline V gene lookup returns CDR1 MDHEN and CDR2 SYDVKM. Trimming removed 4 bases from V and 7 bases from J; junction bases left unmatched: 8. The CDR3 length is 15 residues. Filled out from reference TRBV28 and TRBJ2-7, the complete variable domain reads DVKVTQSSRYLVKRTGEKVFLECVQDMDHENMFWYRQDPGLGLRLIYFSYDVKMKEKGDIPEGYSVSREKKERFSLILESASTNQTSMYLCASSSELAGGREQYFGPGTRLTVT.

V usage is TRBV15 and J usage is TRBJ2-7; TRBD2 matches 8 bases. The CDR3 spans 15 residues. The V and J ends lost 4 bases and 7 bases, in that order; junction bases with no gene match: 12. Germline assignment: CDR1 LNHNV and CDR2 YYDKDF (reference sequence). The CDR3: CATSKPGLGSREQYF. The CDR3 nucleotides are TGTGCCACCAGCAAACCGGGACTAGGGTCGAGGGAGCAGTACTTC.

The chain recombines TRBV11-3 with TRBJ2-1, with a possible D match to TRBD1 (5 bases). Germline-derived CDR1 and CDR2 are SGHNT and YENEEA. The V and J ends lost 0 bases and 12 bases respectively, with 9 bases between them. The CDR3 loop spans 12 amino acids. The DNA of the CDR3 is TGTGCCAGCAGCTTAGAGGGCAGGGCGCAGTTCTTC. It codes for CASSLEGRAQFF.

The rearrangement joins TRBV10-3 to TRBJ1-1; D is uncertain. Germline loops: CDR1 ENHRY, CDR2 SYGVKD. The CDR3 consists of 13 residues. CDR3 amino acids: CATAGPTNTEAFF. The CDR3 nucleotides are TGTGCTACCGCAGGTCCCACGAACACTGAAGCTTTCTTT.

The chain joins TRBV4-2 to TRBJ1-1; D uncertain. Germline V CDR1 and CDR2: LGHNA, YNFKEQ. The CDR3 totals 14 residues. V lost 0 bases and J 11 bases, leaving 16 bases between the germline ends. Written as DNA, the CDR3 is TGTGCCAGCAGCCAAGATTTGATCGGGAGCTTGGCTTTCTTT. This codes for CASSQDLIGSLAFF.

The J gene is TRBJ1-5, the V gene TRBV6-5; no clear D. The CDR3 totals 13 residues. Trimming removed 2 bases from V and 1 base from J, with 3 bases in between. From germline, CDR1 is MNHEY and CDR2 SVGAGI. The CDR3 sequence: CASSYVSNQPQHF. The CDR3 DNA is TGTGCCAGCAGTTACGTAAGCAATCAGCCCCAGCATTTT.

The chain employs TRBV6-5 and TRBJ1-5, with D perhaps matching TRBD1 (5 bases). Per germline, CDR1 MNHEY and CDR2 SVGAGI. Trimming pared 0 bases from V and 4 bases from J, leaving 7 bases between. The CDR3 loop spans 14 amino acids. The CDR3 loop is CASSYSRGNQPQHF. CDR3 DNA sequence: TGTGCCAGCAGTTACTCCCGGGGGAATCAGCCCCAGCATTTT.

The genes are TRBV6-5 and TRBJ1-1; D not certain. CDR3 size: 15 residues. With 6 bases removed from V and 0 bases from J, the gap between germline ends came to 14 bases. CDR1 and CDR2 from the germline V gene are MNHEY and SVGAGI. This chain's CDR3 is CASSQIGRVNTEAFF. The CDR3 DNA sequence: TGTGCCAGCAGCCAGATCGGGAGGGTGAACACTGAAGCTTTCTTT.

This chain connects TRBV19 to TRBJ1-2, with 7 bases matching TRBD1. CDR1 is LNHDA and CDR2 is SQIVND in the germline V gene (reference sequence). The junction had 2 bases not matched to a gene; V was cut back by 4 bases and J by 0 bases. The CDR3 runs 14 residues. The CDR3 nucleotides are TGTGCCAGTAGTAGACAGGGTTCTAACTATGGCTACACCTTC. The encoded protein is CASSRQGSNYGYTF. Full variable domain (outside the CDR3, taken from reference TRBV19 and TRBJ1-2): DGGITQSPKYLFRKEGQNVTLSCEQNLNHDAMYWYRQDPGQGLRLIYYSQIVNDFQKGDIAEGYSVSREKKESFPLTVTSAQKNPTAFYLCASSRQGSNYGYTFGSGTRLTVV.

V usage is TRBV7-8 and J usage is TRBJ2-3; the D is unclear. The CDR3 runs 13 residues. V lost 1 base and J lost 6, with 8 bases in between. Looked up from germline, CDR1 is SGHVS and CDR2 is FQNEAQ. The CDR3 DNA reads as TGTGCCAGCAGCTTAGTGGGCTCCGATACGCAGTATTTT. Amino acids: CASSLVGSDTQYF.

V usage is TRBV27 and J usage is TRBJ2-1; 7 bases are shared with TRBD2. This CDR3 is built from 13 residues. With 2 bases clipped from V and 8 bases from J, the junction kept 3 bases outside the gene matches. Germline V gene sequence: CDR1 MNHEY, CDR2 SMNVEV (reference sequence). The CDR3 region has the DNA TGTGCCAGCAGTTTAAGTGGGGGGGATGAGCAGTTCTTC. Translation gives CASSLSGGDEQFF.

The CDR3 DNA follows: TGTGCCAGCAGACCCAGGACAGGCTACTACGAGCAGTACTTC. Its translation: CASRPRTGYYEQYF. The V gene is TRBV6-5, the J gene TRBJ2-7; 7 bases align to TRBD1. The CDR3 covers 14 residues. The germline gives CDR1 MNHEY, CDR2 SVGAGI. J lost 3 bases, V lost 6 bases, and 8 bases had no gene match.

This clone was seen just once. The chain has TRBV4-1 and TRBJ2-3, with D perhaps matching TRBD2 (5 bases). The V gene's germline CDR1 is MGHRA and CDR2 YSYEKL. The CDR3 sequence is 15 residues long. Trimming shortened V by 4 bases and J by 3 bases, and 14 bases separated the two germline ends. The CDR3 protein is CASSPVGRATDTQYF. In DNA, the CDR3 is TGCGCCAGCAGCCCAGTAGGGCGGGCGACAGATACGCAGTATTTT.

The rearrangement uses TRBV6-5 and TRBJ2-1, with D possibly being TRBD2 (6 bases). The germline V and J ends were trimmed by 2 bases and 9 bases, with 11 bases remaining between them. Germline V gives CDR1 MNHEY, CDR2 SVGAGI. This CDR3 comprises 13 residues. The CDR3 region has the DNA TGTGCCAGCAGTTACCAGGGAGGACGTGAGCAGTTCTTC. Protein product: CASSYQGGREQFF.

The chain joins TRBV7-9 to TRBJ1-1; no reliable D call. V was clipped by 6 bases and J by 8 bases, with 10 bases between them. This CDR3 is 11 amino acids long. Germline V CDR1 and CDR2: SEHNR, FQNEAQ (reference sequence). The CDR3 loop reads CASSYNSEAFF. CDR3 DNA: TGTGCCAGCAGTTACAATTCCGAAGCTTTCTTT.

A remark on this clone: A junction end diverges from the germline sequence, so it may reflect a read error. The chain carries TRBV27 and TRBJ2-3, with 7 bases lining up with TRBD1. The CDR3 is 12 residues long. Germline CDR1 and CDR2: MNHEY and SMNVEV (reference sequence). The CDR3 sequence is CASSYPTGPMRF. The CDR3 DNA reads as TGTGCCAGCAGTTACCCGACAGGGCCGATGCGTTTT.

On this clone: At one boundary the junction diverges from the germline segment, which might be a read error. The V gene is TRBV7-7, the J gene TRBJ2-7; D is undetermined. This CDR3 spans 13 amino acids. CDR1 SSHAT and CDR2 FNYEAQ come from the germline V gene (reference sequence). The CDR3 loop is CASSLAPNYEQYF. The CDR3 DNA follows: TGTGCTAGCAGCTTAGCACCTAACTACGAGCAGTACTTC.

V and J are TRBV6-5 and TRBJ2-7; 7 bases match TRBD1. CDR3 size: 15 residues. The V and J ends lost 4 bases and 2 bases, in that order; junction bases with no gene match: 8. Germline CDR1 is MNHEY and CDR2 is SVGAGI. CDR3 sequence: CASSSEVGTAYEQYF. The CDR3 nucleotides read TGTGCCAGCAGTTCCGAGGTCGGGACAGCCTACGAGCAGTACTTC.